The 17 T cell receptor beta chains below were found in one sample sequenced in a study of long-term antiretroviral therapy in people with HIV (dated by TCRdb to between 2021 and 2023). Sequencing of the TRB variable region was done with the immunoSEQ hsTCRB v3.0 assay at survey level resolution. TCRdb's version of the immuneACCESS table is confined to in-frame rearrangements and falls short of the full clone set. An unresolved V gene accounts for under half of the shortfall where checked; the remainder is of unknown origin. In all, the sample holds approximately 33,000 clones, and roughly 85% of those were seen once. Around 3.7% of the sample is taken by the ten largest. The sequences come from unsorted PBMCs, collected 0.8 years before starting antiretroviral therapy. These receptor sequences come from a man younger than 30 with HIV.

The V and J genes are TRBV7-3 and TRBJ2-3; 8 nucleotides match TRBD2. V trimming: 5 bases; J trimming: 4 bases; junction bases outside the gene matches: 5. Germline CDR1 reads SGHTA; CDR2 reads FQGTGA. The CDR3 covers 14 residues. CDR3 region: CASSATSVSDTQYF. The CDR3 DNA reads TGTGCCAGCAGCGCGACTAGCGTCTCAGATACGCAGTATTTT.

V usage is TRBV30 and J usage is TRBJ2-7; TRBD2 agrees at 9 bases. Per germline, CDR1 GTSNPN and CDR2 SVGIG (reference sequence). V lost 7 bases, J lost 4 bases, and 20 bases stayed unmatched. This CDR3 is built from 17 residues. This CDR3 reads CAFCPRGSGSNGYEQYF. The CDR3 nucleotides are TGTGCCTTCTGTCCTAGAGGTAGCGGGAGTAACGGTTACGAGCAGTACTTC.

In regard to this clone: Other DNA sequences from this sample encode an identical CDR3 as well. V gene TRBV11-2 combines with J gene TRBJ2-7; D may be TRBD2 (6 bases). Germline V gene data show CDR1 as SGHAT and CDR2 as FQNNGV. This CDR3 is built from 13 residues. V gave up 5 bases and J gave up 3 bases, with 11 bases separating them. The CDR3 region is CASSLLGGYEQYF. The CDR3 nucleotides read TGTGCCAGCAGCCTCCTGGGGGGCTACGAGCAGTACTTC.

This clone showed up just once. The genes are TRBV2 and TRBJ2-1; 16 nucleotides agree with TRBD2. CDR1 SNHLY and CDR2 FYNNEI come from the germline V gene. J lost 2 bases, V lost 11 bases, and 12 bases had no gene match. The CDR3 extends over 18 amino acids. The CDR3 reads CAARPGTSGRGTYNEQFF. The CDR3, as DNA: TGTGCCGCACGTCCCGGGACTAGCGGGAGGGGCACCTACAATGAGCAGTTCTTC.

As to this clone: Mismatch with germline at one junction end may stem from a read error. This chain connects TRBV7-9 to TRBJ2-5, with 11 bases matching TRBD2. CDR3 length equals 18 residues. Germline values: CDR1 SEHNR, CDR2 FQNEAQ (reference sequence). This chain's CDR3 is CASSLALAGGHYQETQYF. In DNA, the CDR3 is TGTGCCAGTAGCTTAGCGCTAGCGGGAGGCCATTACCAAGAGACCCAGTACTTC.

This rearrangement joins TRBV21-1 to TRBJ1-1. TRBV21-1 is a pseudogene segment. The CDR3 is made up of 18 amino acids. The CDR3 DNA reads as TGTGCCAGCAGCAAAAGGGGGGGACGGCAGGGCATGAACACTGAAGCTTTCTTT. Translation gives CASSKRGGRQGMNTEAFF.

The gene calls are TRBV30 and TRBJ1-5, with D tentatively TRBD1 (5 bases). Germline CDR1 reads GTSNPN; CDR2 reads SVGIG (reference sequence). V lost 2 bases and J lost 0, with 11 bases in between. This CDR3 has 15 amino acids. The CDR3 region is CAWSRDRYSNQPQHF. The CDR3, as DNA: TGTGCCTGGAGTAGGGACCGCTATAGCAATCAGCCCCAGCATTTT.

This rearrangement joins TRBV6-5 to TRBJ1-2; 7 bases are shared with TRBD1. Trimming cost V 6 bases and J 7 bases; bases outside gene matches: 8. Germline V CDR1 and CDR2: MNHEY, SVGAGI. This CDR3 is 13 amino acids long. CDR3 amino acids: CASSLDRATGYTF. Written as DNA, the CDR3 is TGTGCCAGCAGCTTAGACAGGGCGACTGGCTACACCTTC.

The chain couples TRBV6-1 to TRBJ2-7; D remains ambiguous. V lost 8 bases and J lost 0, with 8 bases in between. This CDR3 has 12 residues. The germline V gene has CDR1 MNHNS and CDR2 SASEGT. The chain's CDR3 is CASPLNSYEQYF. CDR3 DNA: TGTGCCAGCCCTCTTAACTCCTACGAGCAGTACTTC.

CDR3 residues: CASSSGGTGGYGYTF. The CDR3 DNA follows: TGTGCCAGCAGCTCCGGTGGGACAGGAGGCTATGGCTACACCTTC. The rearrangement joins TRBV7-9 to TRBJ1-2; 8 bases align to TRBD1. Unmatched junction bases numbered 8, after V lost 4 bases and J lost 4 bases. The CDR3 sequence is 15 residues long. In germline, CDR1 is SEHNR, CDR2 FQNEAQ (reference sequence).

The chain links TRBV2 to TRBJ1-2; tentatively, D is TRBD1 (6 bases). V dropped 2 bases and J dropped 10 bases, with 23 bases sitting between them. The CDR3 runs 16 residues. Looked up from germline, CDR1 is SNHLY and CDR2 is FYNNEI. The CDR3 DNA reads as TGTGCCAGCAGTGAATCCACCCCGGGTTGGGGGCTTGACTACACCTTC. It is translated as CASSESTPGWGLDYTF.

The chain is built from TRBV19 and TRBJ2-5; D not resolved. This CDR3 region has 14 residues. From germline, CDR1 is LNHDA and CDR2 SQIVND (reference sequence). Deletions cut 3 bases from V and 4 bases from J, with 12 bases between. The CDR3 region has the DNA TGTGCCAGTAGTATGACTGGTGTTCGAGAGACCCAGTACTTC. This encodes CASSMTGVRETQYF.

The chain has TRBV15 and TRBJ1-5; D is possibly TRBD1 (6 bases). The CDR3 is 16 amino acids. V lost 0 bases and J lost 9, with 18 bases in between. In germline, CDR1 is LNHNV, CDR2 YYDKDF (reference sequence). The CDR3 protein is CATSRETTRLGGPQHF. CDR3 sequence (DNA): TGTGCCACCAGCAGAGAAACGACGAGGCTAGGGGGGCCCCAGCATTTT.

This chain joins TRBV6-6 and TRBJ2-7, with no clear D. This CDR3 has 13 residues. The V and J ends lost 7 bases and 7 bases respectively, with 17 bases between them. Germline V lookup: CDR1 MNHNY, CDR2 SVGAGI (reference sequence). The CDR3 loop reads CASTSPPKGEQYF. For the CDR3, the DNA is TGTGCCAGCACCTCCCCCCCGAAGGGAGAGCAGTACTTC.

This rearrangement joins TRBV5-4 to TRBJ2-1, with D maybe TRBD2 (6 bases). V was trimmed by 5 bases and J by 0 bases, leaving 12 bases between them. This CDR3 is 15 amino acids long. Per germline, CDR1 SGHNT and CDR2 YYREEE (reference sequence). The CDR3 is CASRRLGSSYNEQFF. CDR3 nucleotide sequence: TGTGCCAGCAGGCGACTAGGCAGCTCCTACAATGAGCAGTTCTTC.

For this clone: A junction boundary mismatches the germline segment, possibly from a read error. The chain uses TRBV29-1 and TRBJ1-1, with D perhaps TRBD1 (5 bases). Germline V gene data show CDR1 as SQVTM and CDR2 as ANQGSEA. This CDR3 comprises 11 residues. CDR3: CSAAPSVGVVF. In nucleotides, the CDR3 is TGCAGCGCGGCCCCCTCGGTGGGGGTCGTCTTT.

This rearrangement joins TRBV2 to TRBJ2-3, with 8 bases aligning to TRBD2. Germline lookup yields CDR1 SNHLY and CDR2 FYNNEI. The CDR3 is 15 residues long. V shed 6 bases and J 6 bases; nucleotides not matched to a gene: 11. The CDR3 nucleotides are TGTGCCAGCAGAGCCTGGGGTAGCGGGATTGATACGCAGTATTTT. Its translation: CASRAWGSGIDTQYF. Full variable domain (missing parts from reference TRBV2 and TRBJ2-3): EPEVTQTPSHQVTQMGQEVILRCVPISNHLYFYWYRQILGQKVEFLVSFYNNEISEKSEIFDDQFSVERPDGSNFTLKIRSTKLEDSAMYFCASRAWGSGIDTQYFGPGTRLTVL.